The 20 T cell receptor beta chains presented below share a single source sample, sequenced in a study of radiation and T cells in renal cell carcinoma. Some clones are missing from TCRdb's copy, which holds only in-frame ones; the method was immunoSEQ multiplex PCR. The profile covers roughly 150,000 clones, with 87% appearing a single time and 10% to 15% taken by the ten largest. Time point: blood 2 weeks post-SBRT. Treatment of the sample: 15 Gy SBRT to primary tumor, nephrectomy 4 weeks later. The sequencing used blood, collected from a patient whose treatment included radiotherapy and nephrectomy. Every receptor here comes from a woman between 50 and 59 years old with renal cell carcinoma.

A single count supports this clone. The chain recombines TRBV7-9 with TRBJ2-7; D is uncertain. Trimming took off 3 bases at V and 0 bases at J, with 9 bases between the two ends. The germline V gene has CDR1 SEHNR and CDR2 FQNEAQ (reference sequence). The CDR3 loop spans 14 amino acids. CDR3 sequence: CASSLGSSSYEQYF. As DNA, the CDR3 is TGTGCCAGCAGCTTGGGCAGCAGCTCCTACGAGCAGTACTTC.

J is TRBJ2-7 and V is TRBV9; possibly TRBD1 for D (6 bases). The CDR3 extends over 15 amino acids. Germline V CDR1 and CDR2: SGDLS, YYNGEE. V was clipped by 4 bases and J by 1 base, with 15 bases between them. This chain's CDR3 is CASSPNPGVSYEQYF. DNA for the CDR3: TGTGCCAGCAGCCCAAACCCAGGGGTTTCCTACGAGCAGTACTTC.

The rearrangement links TRBV19 to TRBJ2-7; a possible D gene is TRBD1 (6 bases). The germline V gene encodes CDR1 LNHDA and CDR2 SQIVND (reference sequence). The V gene lost 5 bases and the J gene lost 0 bases, with 14 bases spanning the gap. The CDR3 sequence is 15 residues long. CDR3 amino acids: CASSSSDRSSYEQYF. DNA of the CDR3: TGTGCCAGTAGTTCGTCAGACAGGAGCTCCTACGAGCAGTACTTC. Looking up the rest from reference TRBV19 and TRBJ2-7 gives the full variable domain: DGGITQSPKYLFRKEGQNVTLSCEQNLNHDAMYWYRQDPGQGLRLIYYSQIVNDFQKGDIAEGYSVSREKKESFPLTVTSAQKNPTAFYLCASSSSDRSSYEQYFGPGTRLTVT.

CDR3 coding DNA: TGTGCCAGCAGCGTAGCCGCGGGGCTGAGCTCCTACAATGAGCAGTTCTTC. It yields the protein CASSVAAGLSSYNEQFF. The rearrangement joins TRBV9 to TRBJ2-1; maybe TRBD2 (6 bases). CDR1 and CDR2 from the germline V gene are SGDLS and YYNGEE. There are 17 residues in the CDR3. The germline V and J ends were trimmed by 0 bases and 0 bases, with 13 bases remaining between them. Variable domain in full (rest from reference TRBV9 and TRBJ2-1): DSGVTQTPKHLITATGQRVTLRCSPRSGDLSVYWYQQSLDQGLQFLIQYYNGEERAKGNILERFSAQQFPDLHSELNLSSLELGDSALYFCASSVAAGLSSYNEQFFGPGTRLTVL.

In the case of this clone: The junction departs from germline at one end; a sequencing error may be responsible. The chain combines TRBV7-2 with TRBJ1-1; 8 positions agree with TRBD1. The CDR3 consists of 13 residues. Germline-derived CDR1 and CDR2 are SGHTA and FQGNSA. The CDR3 protein is CAGSFGTGTEAFF. In DNA form, the CDR3 reads TGTGCCGGCAGCTTCGGGACAGGCACTGAAGCTTTCTTT.

The chain links TRBV5-1 to TRBJ1-1, with TRBD1 matching over 9 bases. The CDR3 contains 14 residues. Per the germline V gene, CDR1 is SGHRS and CDR2 is YFSETQ. Trimming removed 2 bases from V and 5 bases from J; junction bases left unmatched: 4. The DNA for the CDR3 is TGCGCCAGCAGCTTACAGGGGGCTTCGACTGAAGCTTTCTTT. Its translation is CASSLQGASTEAFF.

The V call is TRBV4-1, the J call TRBJ2-1; D is perhaps TRBD1 or TRBD2 (6 bases each). This CDR3 region has 19 residues. CDR1 is MGHRA and CDR2 is YSYEKL in the germline V gene. V was trimmed by 5 bases and J by 0 bases, leaving 23 bases between them. This CDR3 is CASSKGGWRGVYSYNEQFF. CDR3 nucleotide sequence: TGCGCCAGCAGCAAAGGGGGATGGAGGGGAGTTTACTCCTACAATGAGCAGTTCTTC.

The J gene is TRBJ1-6, the V gene TRBV6-5; TRBD1 is a possible D gene (6 bases). Trimming stripped 0 bases from V and 10 bases from J, with 13 bases between. The CDR3 length is 15 residues. The germline V gene encodes CDR1 MNHEY and CDR2 SVGAGI. CDR3 in amino acids: CASSYSQGRRSPLHF. CDR3 nucleotides: TGTGCCAGCAGTTACTCGCAGGGGCGCAGATCACCCCTCCACTTT.

This clone has just one count. This sequence joins TRBV19 and TRBJ2-3, with D perhaps matching TRBD2 (5 bases). The V and J ends lost 4 bases and 0 bases respectively, with 11 bases between them. Germline CDR1 LNHDA, CDR2 SQIVND (reference sequence). The CDR3 has 15 residues. CDR3 protein: CASSTGLPSTDTQYF. DNA for the CDR3: TGTGCCAGTAGTACAGGACTGCCTAGCACAGATACGCAGTATTTT.

The DNA of the CDR3 is TGCAGCCCCCTGGGGGGGTCTCAGCCCCAGCATTTT. Translation: CSPLGGSQPQHF. This chain connects TRBV29-1 to TRBJ1-5, with D tentatively TRBD1 (5 bases). Germline lookup yields CDR1 SQVTM and CDR2 ANQGSEA. CDR3 length equals 12 residues. V lost 8 bases and J lost 6, with 14 bases in between. Full variable domain (missing parts from reference TRBV29-1 and TRBJ1-5): SAVISQKPSRDICQRGTSLTIQCQVDSQVTMMFWYRQQPGQSLTLIATANQGSEATYESGFVIDKFPISRPNLTFSTLTVSNMSPEDSSIYLCSPLGGSQPQHFGDGTRLSIL.

V is TRBV10-2 and J is TRBJ1-2; 8 bases match TRBD1. Germline CDR1 WSHSY, CDR2 SAAADI. The CDR3 consists of 15 residues. Unmatched junction bases numbered 12, after V lost 7 bases and J lost 5 bases. The CDR3 is CASTDIGTGLYGYTF. The CDR3 nucleotides read TGCGCCAGCACTGATATTGGGACAGGATTATATGGCTACACCTTC.

The V and J genes are TRBV25-1 and TRBJ2-5, with TRBD1 matching over 7 bases. V lost 3 bases to trimming and J lost 5 bases; unmatched junction nucleotides: 9. The CDR3 length is 15 residues. Germline V CDR1 and CDR2: MGHDK, SYGVNS. This CDR3 reads CASSEGTGVFETQYF. CDR3 nucleotide sequence: TGTGCCAGCAGTGAGGGAACAGGGGTTTTTGAGACCCAGTACTTC.

This CDR3 is CASSFVGQGQGETQYF. The CDR3 nucleotides are TGTGCCAGCAGCTTCGTGGGGCAGGGGCAAGGAGAGACCCAGTACTTC. The genes are TRBV14 and TRBJ2-5; D is perhaps TRBD1 (6 bases). This CDR3 contains 16 residues. The ends were cut back, 5 bases at V and 4 bases at J, with 20 bases in the middle. The germline CDR1 and CDR2 sequences are SGHDN and FVKESK.

The V call is TRBV4-1, the J call TRBJ2-7; D could derive from TRBD1 or TRBD2 (5 bases each). Between the trimmed V and J ends, which lost 1 base and 2 bases, there was a span of 12 bases. CDR1 MGHRA and CDR2 YSYEKL come from the germline V gene. The CDR3 is 15 amino acids. The CDR3 DNA reads TGCGCCAGCAGCCAAGTCAGGGAGACGACCTACGAGCAGTACTTC. Protein: CASSQVRETTYEQYF.

In DNA, the CDR3 is TGTGCCAGCTCACCAGACCGGCGGGAGCAGTACTTC. The encoded protein is CASSPDRREQYF. The chain is built from TRBV18 and TRBJ2-7; D call uncertain. Looked up from germline, CDR1 is KGHSH and CDR2 is LQKENI. The CDR3 extends over 12 amino acids. Trimming removed 2 bases from V and 7 bases from J, with 9 bases in between.

This clone was counted a single time. V usage is TRBV9 and J usage is TRBJ1-2; 7 bases are shared with TRBD1. The CDR3 contains 14 residues. V shed 3 bases, J shed 0 bases, and the junction held 2 bases outside the gene matches. Germline CDR1 SGDLS, CDR2 YYNGEE. CDR3 loop: CASSAGTANYGYTF. The CDR3, as DNA: TGTGCCAGCAGCGCCGGGACAGCTAACTATGGCTACACCTTC.

The chain employs TRBV4-3 and TRBJ1-2; D not certain. The CDR3 is made up of 15 amino acids. Trimming pared 0 bases from V and 0 bases from J, leaving 8 bases between. CDR1 is LGHNA and CDR2 is YSLEER in the germline V gene. This chain's CDR3 is CASSQDFRSNYGYTF. The CDR3 DNA follows: TGCGCCAGCAGCCAAGACTTTAGGTCTAACTATGGCTACACCTTC.

The chain recombines TRBV7-2 with TRBJ1-6; D is ambiguous. The germline CDR1 and CDR2 sequences are SGHTA and FQGNSA. This CDR3 is built from 12 residues. Trimming left V 2 bases short and J 14 bases short, with 10 bases between. As DNA, the CDR3 is TGTGCCAGCAGCTTATACGCGAGATCCCTCCACTTT. This encodes CASSLYARSLHF. The whole variable domain, remainder taken from reference TRBV7-2 and TRBJ1-6, is GAGVSQSPSNKVTEKGKDVELRCDPISGHTALYWYRQSLGQGLEFLIYFQGNSAPDKSGLPSDRFSAERTGGSVSTLTIQRTQQEDSAVYLCASSLYARSLHFGNGTRLTVT.

For the CDR3, the DNA is TGTGCCAGCAGTTCCTCCTCTAGTAGCGGAGAGACCCAGTACTTC. Amino acid sequence: CASSSSSSSGETQYF. This rearrangement joins TRBV6-5 to TRBJ2-5; tentatively, D is TRBD2 (6 bases). Germline CDR1 is MNHEY and CDR2 is SVGAGI. With 4 bases removed from V and 4 bases from J, the gap between germline ends came to 16 bases. CDR3 length: 15 amino acids.

The chain recombines TRBV19 with TRBJ1-4, with D hard to call. Germline assignment: CDR1 LNHDA and CDR2 SQIVND (reference sequence). Trimming cost V 1 base and J 3 bases, with 6 bases left between them. This CDR3 contains 14 residues. The CDR3 protein is CASSIAASNEKLFF. The CDR3 DNA sequence: TGTGCCAGTAGTATAGCTGCATCTAATGAAAAACTGTTTTTT. The full variable domain, completed using reference TRBV19 and TRBJ1-4, is DGGITQSPKYLFRKEGQNVTLSCEQNLNHDAMYWYRQDPGQGLRLIYYSQIVNDFQKGDIAEGYSVSREKKESFPLTVTSAQKNPTAFYLCASSIAASNEKLFFGSGTQLSVL.